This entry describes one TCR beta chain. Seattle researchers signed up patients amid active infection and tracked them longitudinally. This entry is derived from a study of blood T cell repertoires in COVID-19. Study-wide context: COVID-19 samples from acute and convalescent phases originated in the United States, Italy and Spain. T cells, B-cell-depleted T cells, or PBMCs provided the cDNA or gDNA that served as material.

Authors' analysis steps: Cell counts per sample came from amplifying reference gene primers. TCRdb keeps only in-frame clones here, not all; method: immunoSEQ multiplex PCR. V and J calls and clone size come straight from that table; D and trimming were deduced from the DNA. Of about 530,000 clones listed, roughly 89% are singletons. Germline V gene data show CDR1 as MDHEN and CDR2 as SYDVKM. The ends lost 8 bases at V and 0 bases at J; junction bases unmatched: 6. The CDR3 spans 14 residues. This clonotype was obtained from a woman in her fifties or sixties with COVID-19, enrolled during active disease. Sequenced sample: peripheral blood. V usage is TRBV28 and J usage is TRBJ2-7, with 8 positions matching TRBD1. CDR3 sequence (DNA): TGTGCCAGCCAAAGGACAGGGAGCTCCTACGAGCAGTACTTC. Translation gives CASQRTGSSYEQYF.